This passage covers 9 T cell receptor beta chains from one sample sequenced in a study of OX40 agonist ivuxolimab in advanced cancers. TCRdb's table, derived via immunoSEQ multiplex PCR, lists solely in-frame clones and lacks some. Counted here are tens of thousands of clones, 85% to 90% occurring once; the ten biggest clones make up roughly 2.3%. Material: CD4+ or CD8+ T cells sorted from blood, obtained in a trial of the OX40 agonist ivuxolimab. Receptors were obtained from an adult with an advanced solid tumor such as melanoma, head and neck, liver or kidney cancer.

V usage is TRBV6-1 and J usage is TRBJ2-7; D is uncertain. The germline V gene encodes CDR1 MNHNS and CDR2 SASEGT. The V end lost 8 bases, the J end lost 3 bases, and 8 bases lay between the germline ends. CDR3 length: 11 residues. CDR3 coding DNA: TGTGCCAGCGGGCTAATCTACGAGCAGTACTTC. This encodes CASGLIYEQYF.

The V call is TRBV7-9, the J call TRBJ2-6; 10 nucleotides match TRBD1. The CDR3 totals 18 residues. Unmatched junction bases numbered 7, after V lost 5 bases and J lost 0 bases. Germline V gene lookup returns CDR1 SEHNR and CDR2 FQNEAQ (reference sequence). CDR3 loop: CASSHPGTGASGANVLTF. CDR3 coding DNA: TGTGCCAGCAGCCATCCAGGGACAGGGGCCTCTGGGGCCAACGTCCTGACTTTC.

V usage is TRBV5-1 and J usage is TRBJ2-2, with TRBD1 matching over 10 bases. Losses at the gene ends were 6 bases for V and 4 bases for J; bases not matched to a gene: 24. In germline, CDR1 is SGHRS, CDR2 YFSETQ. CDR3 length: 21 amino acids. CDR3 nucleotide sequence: TGCGCCAGCACCCTGCTATCGGGACAGGGGTCCTCACAGAGGGGCACCGGGGAGCTGTTTTTT. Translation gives CASTLLSGQGSSQRGTGELFF.

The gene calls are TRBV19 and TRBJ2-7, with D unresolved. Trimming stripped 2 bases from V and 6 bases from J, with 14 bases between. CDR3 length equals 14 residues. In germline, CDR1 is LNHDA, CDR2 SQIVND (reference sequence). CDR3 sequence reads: CASSINSWGSEQYF. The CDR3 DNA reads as TGTGCCAGTAGTATAAATTCTTGGGGAAGCGAGCAGTACTTC. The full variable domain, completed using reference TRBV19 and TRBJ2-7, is DGGITQSPKYLFRKEGQNVTLSCEQNLNHDAMYWYRQDPGQGLRLIYYSQIVNDFQKGDIAEGYSVSREKKESFPLTVTSAQKNPTAFYLCASSINSWGSEQYFGPGTRLTVT.

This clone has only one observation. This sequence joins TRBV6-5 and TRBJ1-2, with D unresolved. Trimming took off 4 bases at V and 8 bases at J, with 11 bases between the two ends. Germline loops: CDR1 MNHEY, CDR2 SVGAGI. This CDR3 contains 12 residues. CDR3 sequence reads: CASSSSKGGYTF. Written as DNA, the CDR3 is TGTGCCAGCAGTTCCTCAAAGGGAGGCTACACCTTC.

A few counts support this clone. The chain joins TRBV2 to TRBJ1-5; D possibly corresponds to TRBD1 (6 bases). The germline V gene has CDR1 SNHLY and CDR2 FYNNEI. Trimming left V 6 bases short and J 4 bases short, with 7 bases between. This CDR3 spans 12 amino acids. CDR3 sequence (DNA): TGTGCCAGCAGCACAGGGAATCAGCCCCAGCATTTT. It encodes CASSTGNQPQHF.

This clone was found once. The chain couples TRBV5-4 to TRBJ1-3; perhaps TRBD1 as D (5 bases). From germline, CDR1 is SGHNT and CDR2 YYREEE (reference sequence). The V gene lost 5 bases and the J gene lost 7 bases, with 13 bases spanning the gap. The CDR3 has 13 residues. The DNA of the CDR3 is TGTGCCAGCAGTTACGACAGCGGGAACACCATATATTTT. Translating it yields CASSYDSGNTIYF. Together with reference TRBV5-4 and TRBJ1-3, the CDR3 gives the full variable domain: ETGVTQSPTHLIKTRGQQVTLRCSSQSGHNTVSWYQQALGQGPQFIFQYYREEENGRGNFPPRFSGLQFPNYSSELNVNALELDDSALYLCASSYDSGNTIYFGEGSWLTVV.

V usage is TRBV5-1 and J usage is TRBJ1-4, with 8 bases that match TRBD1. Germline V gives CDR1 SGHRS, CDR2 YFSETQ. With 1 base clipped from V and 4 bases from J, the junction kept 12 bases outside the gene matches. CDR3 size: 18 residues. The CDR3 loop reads CASSLMTGEVRGNEKLFF. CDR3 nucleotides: TGCGCCAGCAGCTTGATGACAGGGGAAGTAAGGGGTAATGAAAAACTGTTTTTT.

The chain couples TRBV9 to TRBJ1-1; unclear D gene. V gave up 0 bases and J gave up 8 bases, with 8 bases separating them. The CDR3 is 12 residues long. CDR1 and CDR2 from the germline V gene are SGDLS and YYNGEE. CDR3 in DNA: TGTGCCAGCAGCGTAGACCCCGGCGAAGCTTTCTTT. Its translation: CASSVDPGEAFF.